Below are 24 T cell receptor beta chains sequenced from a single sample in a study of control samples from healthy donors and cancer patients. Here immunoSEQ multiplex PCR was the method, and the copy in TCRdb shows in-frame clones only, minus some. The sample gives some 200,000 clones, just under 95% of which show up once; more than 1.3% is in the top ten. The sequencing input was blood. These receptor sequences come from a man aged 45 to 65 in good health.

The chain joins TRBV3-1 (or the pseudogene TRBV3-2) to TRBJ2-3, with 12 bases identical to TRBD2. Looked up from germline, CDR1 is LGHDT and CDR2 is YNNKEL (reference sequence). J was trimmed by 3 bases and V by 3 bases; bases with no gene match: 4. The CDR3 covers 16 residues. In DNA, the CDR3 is TGTGCCAGCAGCCAGCTAGCGGGGGGGCTAACAGATACGCAGTATTTT. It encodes CASSQLAGGLTDTQYF.

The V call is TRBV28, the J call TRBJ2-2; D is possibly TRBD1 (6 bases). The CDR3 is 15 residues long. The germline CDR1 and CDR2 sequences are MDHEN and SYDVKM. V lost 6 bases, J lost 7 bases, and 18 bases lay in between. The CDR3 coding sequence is TGTGCCAGCAGAACCTCCGGGACAAAAGTCGGGGAGCTGTTTTTT. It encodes CASRTSGTKVGELFF.

The CDR3 region is CASSQDLKGGYTF. The CDR3 DNA follows: TGCGCCAGCAGCCAAGATCTTAAAGGGGGCTACACCTTC. The gene calls are TRBV4-1 and TRBJ1-2; no definite D call. Between the trimmed V and J ends, which lost 0 bases and 8 bases, there was a span of 10 bases. Germline CDR1 MGHRA, CDR2 YSYEKL. The CDR3 runs 13 residues.

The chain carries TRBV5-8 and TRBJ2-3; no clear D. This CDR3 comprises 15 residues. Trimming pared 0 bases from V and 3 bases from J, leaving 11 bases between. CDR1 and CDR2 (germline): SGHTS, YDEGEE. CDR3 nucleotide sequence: TGTGCCAGCAGCTTGGGGCCGAGAATTACAGATACGCAGTATTTT. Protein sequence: CASSLGPRITDTQYF.

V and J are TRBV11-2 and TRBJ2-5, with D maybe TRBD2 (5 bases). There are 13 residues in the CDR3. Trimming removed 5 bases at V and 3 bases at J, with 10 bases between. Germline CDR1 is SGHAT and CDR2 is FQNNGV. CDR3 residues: CASSRRREETQYF. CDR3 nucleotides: TGTGCCAGCAGCCGCCGGCGGGAAGAGACCCAGTACTTC.

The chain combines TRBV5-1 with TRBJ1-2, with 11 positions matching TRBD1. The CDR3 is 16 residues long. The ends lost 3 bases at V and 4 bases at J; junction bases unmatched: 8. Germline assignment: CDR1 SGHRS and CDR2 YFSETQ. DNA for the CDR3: TGCGCCAGCAGCTACGGACAGGGGGCGTCCTCCTATGGCTACACCTTC. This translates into CASSYGQGASSYGYTF.

In DNA, the CDR3 is TGTGCCAGCAGCCCTCAGACTAACTATGGCTACACCTTC. As protein: CASSPQTNYGYTF. The rearrangement joins TRBV11-2 to TRBJ1-2, with D unresolved. The V end was cut by 5 bases, the J end by 0 bases, with 7 bases between. The CDR3 runs to 13 residues. Germline V gives CDR1 SGHAT, CDR2 FQNNGV.

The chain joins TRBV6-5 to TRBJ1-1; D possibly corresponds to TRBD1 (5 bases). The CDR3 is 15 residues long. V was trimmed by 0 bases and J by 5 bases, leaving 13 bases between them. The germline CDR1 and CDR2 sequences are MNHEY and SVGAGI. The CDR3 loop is CASSYSSQGVTEAFF. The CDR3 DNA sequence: TGTGCCAGCAGTTACTCGAGCCAGGGTGTTACTGAAGCTTTCTTT.

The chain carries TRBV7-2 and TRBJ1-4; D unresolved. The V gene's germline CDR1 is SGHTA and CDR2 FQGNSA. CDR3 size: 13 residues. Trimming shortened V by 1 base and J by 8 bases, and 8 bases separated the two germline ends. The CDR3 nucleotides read TGTGCCAGCAGCTTAGGTCAGCGAGAAAAACTGTTTTTT. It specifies CASSLGQREKLFF.

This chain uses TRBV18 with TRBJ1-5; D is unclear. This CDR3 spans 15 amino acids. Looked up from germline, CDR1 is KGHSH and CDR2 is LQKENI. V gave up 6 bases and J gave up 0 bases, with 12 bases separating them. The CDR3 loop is CASSAGINSNQPQHF. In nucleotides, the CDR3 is TGTGCCAGCTCTGCCGGGATTAATAGCAATCAGCCCCAGCATTTT.

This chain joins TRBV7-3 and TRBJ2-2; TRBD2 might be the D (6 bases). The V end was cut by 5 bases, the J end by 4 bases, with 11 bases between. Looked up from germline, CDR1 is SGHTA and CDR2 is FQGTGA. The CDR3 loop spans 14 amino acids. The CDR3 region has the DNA TGTGCCAGCAGCAAACTAGCTACCACCGGGGAGCTGTTTTTT. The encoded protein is CASSKLATTGELFF.

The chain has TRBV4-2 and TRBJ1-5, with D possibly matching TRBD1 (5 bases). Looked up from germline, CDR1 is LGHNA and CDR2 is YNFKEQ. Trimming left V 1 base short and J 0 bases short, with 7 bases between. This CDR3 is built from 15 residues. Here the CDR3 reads CASSQGQGSNQPQHF. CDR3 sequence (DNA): TGTGCCAGCAGCCAAGGCCAGGGTAGCAATCAGCCCCAGCATTTT.

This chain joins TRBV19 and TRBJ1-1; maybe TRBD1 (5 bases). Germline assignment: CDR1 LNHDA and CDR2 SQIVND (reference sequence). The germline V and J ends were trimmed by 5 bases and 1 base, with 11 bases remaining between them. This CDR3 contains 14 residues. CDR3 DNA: TGTGCCAGTAGTCCTCAGGGAGCGAACACTGAAGCTTTCTTT. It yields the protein CASSPQGANTEAFF. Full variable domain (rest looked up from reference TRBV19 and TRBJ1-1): DGGITQSPKYLFRKEGQNVTLSCEQNLNHDAMYWYRQDPGQGLRLIYYSQIVNDFQKGDIAEGYSVSREKKESFPLTVTSAQKNPTAFYLCASSPQGANTEAFFGQGTRLTVV.

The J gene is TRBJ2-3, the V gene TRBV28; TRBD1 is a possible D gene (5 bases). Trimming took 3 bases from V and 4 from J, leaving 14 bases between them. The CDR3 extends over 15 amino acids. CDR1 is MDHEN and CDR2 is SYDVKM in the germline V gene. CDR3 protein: CASSFSRVPPDTQYF. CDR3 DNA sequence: TGTGCCAGCAGTTTCTCCAGGGTACCCCCAGATACGCAGTATTTT.

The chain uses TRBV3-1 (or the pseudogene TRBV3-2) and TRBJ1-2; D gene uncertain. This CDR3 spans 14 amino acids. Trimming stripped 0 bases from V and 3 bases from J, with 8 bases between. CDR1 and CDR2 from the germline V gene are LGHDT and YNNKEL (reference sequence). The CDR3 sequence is CASSQDSTDYGYTF. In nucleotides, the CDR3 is TGTGCCAGCAGCCAAGATAGCACGGACTATGGCTACACCTTC.

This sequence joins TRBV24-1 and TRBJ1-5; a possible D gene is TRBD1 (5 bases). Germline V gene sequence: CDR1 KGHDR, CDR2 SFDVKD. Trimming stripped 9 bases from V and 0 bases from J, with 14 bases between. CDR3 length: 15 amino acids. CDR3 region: CATSSAGPSNQPQHF. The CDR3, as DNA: TGTGCCACCTCCTCAGCAGGGCCTAGCAATCAGCCCCAGCATTTT.

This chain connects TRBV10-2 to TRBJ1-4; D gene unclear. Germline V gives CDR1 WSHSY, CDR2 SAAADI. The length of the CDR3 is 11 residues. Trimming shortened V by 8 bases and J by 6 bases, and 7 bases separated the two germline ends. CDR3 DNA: TGCGCCAGCGGCTCTTATGAAAAACTGTTTTTT. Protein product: CASGSYEKLFF.

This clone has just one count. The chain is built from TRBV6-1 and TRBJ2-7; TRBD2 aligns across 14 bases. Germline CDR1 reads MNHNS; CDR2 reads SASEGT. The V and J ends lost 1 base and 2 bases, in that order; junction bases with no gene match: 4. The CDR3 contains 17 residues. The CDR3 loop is CASSEGGLAGDTYEQYV. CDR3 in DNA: TGTGCCAGCAGTGAAGGGGGACTAGCGGGGGACACCTACGAGCAGTACGTC.

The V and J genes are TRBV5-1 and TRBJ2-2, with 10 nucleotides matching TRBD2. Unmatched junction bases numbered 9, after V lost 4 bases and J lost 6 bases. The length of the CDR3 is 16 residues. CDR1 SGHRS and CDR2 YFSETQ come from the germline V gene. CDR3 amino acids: CASSERPSGGAGELFF. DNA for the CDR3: TGCGCCAGCAGCGAGAGACCCAGCGGGGGGGCCGGGGAGCTGTTTTTT.

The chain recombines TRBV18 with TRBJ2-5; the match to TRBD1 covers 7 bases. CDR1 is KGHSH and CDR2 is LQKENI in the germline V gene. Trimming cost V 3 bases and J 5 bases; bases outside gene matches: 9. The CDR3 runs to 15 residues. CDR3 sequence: CASSPGGQARETQYF. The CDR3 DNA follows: TGTGCCAGCTCACCCGGAGGACAGGCCCGGGAGACCCAGTACTTC.

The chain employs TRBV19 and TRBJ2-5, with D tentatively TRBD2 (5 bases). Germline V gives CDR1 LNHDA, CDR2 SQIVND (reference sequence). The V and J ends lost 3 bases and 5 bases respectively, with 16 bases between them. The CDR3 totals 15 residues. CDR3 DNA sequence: TGTGCCAGTAGTATGCGAAGCGGATCTTGGGAGACCCAGTACTTC. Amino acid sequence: CASSMRSGSWETQYF.

The CDR3 loop reads CASSPIGSLHGYTF. The CDR3, as DNA: TGTGCCAGTAGCCCAATTGGGTCGCTGCATGGCTACACCTTC. The rearrangement uses TRBV19 and TRBJ1-2, with no clear D. The CDR3 is made up of 14 amino acids. The V end lost 6 bases, the J end lost 6 bases, and 17 bases lay between the germline ends. Germline V gene lookup returns CDR1 LNHDA and CDR2 SQIVND (reference sequence).

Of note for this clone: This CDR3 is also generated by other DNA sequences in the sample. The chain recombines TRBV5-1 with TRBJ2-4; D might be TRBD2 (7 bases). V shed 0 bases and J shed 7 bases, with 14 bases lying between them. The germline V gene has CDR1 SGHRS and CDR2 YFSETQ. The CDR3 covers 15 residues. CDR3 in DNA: TGCGCCAGCAGCTTGGGGGGGGGACAAAACAACATTCAGTACTTC. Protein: CASSLGGGQNNIQYF.

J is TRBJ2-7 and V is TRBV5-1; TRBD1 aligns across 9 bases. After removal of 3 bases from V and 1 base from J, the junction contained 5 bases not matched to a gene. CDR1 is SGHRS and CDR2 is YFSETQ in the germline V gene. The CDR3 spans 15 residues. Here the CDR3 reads CASSYGDRDSYEQYF. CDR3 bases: TGCGCCAGCAGCTACGGGGACAGGGATTCCTACGAGCAGTACTTC.